These 14 T cell receptor beta chains share one sample of origin, sequenced in a study of cytomegalovirus exposure and HLA in healthy donors (dated by TCRdb to 2016 to 2017). Library prep was done by the immunoSEQ multiplex PCR assay. A mixture of 60 forward primers for TCR Vbeta segments and 13 reverse primers for TCR Jbeta segments was used in the multiplex PCR. What TCRdb holds here is the immuneACCESS table cut down to in-frame rearrangements. Part of the clones is not present; checked against another copy, under half of the missing clones reflect an unresolved V gene, and the others are unexplained. Counted in this sample were 150,000 to 200,000 clones; 76% of them appeared once. 3.1% of the sample goes to the ten largest clones. Sequencing input: PBMCs. Receptors were obtained from a male donor in good health and CMV-seronegative.

The gene calls are TRBV4-1 and TRBJ1-2, with D possibly TRBD1 on 5 matching bases. This CDR3 has 15 residues. Trimming shortened V by 0 bases and J by 4 bases, and 12 bases separated the two germline ends. Germline CDR1 and CDR2: MGHRA and YSYEKL. This chain's CDR3 is CASSQDFTGGYGYTF. As DNA, the CDR3 is TGCGCCAGCAGCCAAGATTTCACCGGGGGCTATGGCTACACCTTC.

J is TRBJ1-2 and V is TRBV6-6; 7 bases map to TRBD1. CDR3 length: 15 residues. J lost 4 bases, V lost 1 base, and 6 bases had no gene match. Germline V gives CDR1 MNHNY, CDR2 SVGAGI (reference sequence). The CDR3 loop reads CASSYFGQDAYGYTF. As DNA, the CDR3 is TGTGCCAGCAGTTACTTTGGACAGGATGCCTATGGCTACACCTTC.

This clone has just one count. At one boundary the junction diverges from the germline segment, which might be a read error. The chain recombines TRBV7-9 with TRBJ2-7; possible D gene TRBD2, 6 bases. From germline, CDR1 is SEHNR and CDR2 FQNEAQ (reference sequence). The CDR3 sequence is 15 residues long. The CDR3 loop reads CSSSLGLGGDYEQYF. The CDR3 region has the DNA TGTTCCAGCAGCTTAGGCCTCGGGGGAGATTACGAGCAGTACTTC.

The chain combines TRBV6-4 with TRBJ1-2, with 7 nucleotides matching TRBD1. CDR1 and CDR2 from the germline V gene are MRHNA and SNTAGT. The V and J ends lost 6 bases and 1 base, in that order; junction bases with no gene match: 2. This CDR3 is built from 13 residues. CDR3 sequence (DNA): TGTGCCAGCAGACAGGGGATTAACTATGGCTACACCTTC. Translating gives CASRQGINYGYTF.

The chain uses TRBV2 and TRBJ2-4, with unresolved D. V lost 6 bases and J 9 bases, leaving 9 bases between the germline ends. CDR1 and CDR2 (germline): SNHLY, FYNNEI. The CDR3 has 11 amino acids. The CDR3 DNA follows: TGTGCCAGCAGGGCGAACAGCATTCAGTACTTC. Its protein is CASRANSIQYF.

This chain links TRBV6-6 with TRBJ1-3, with D tentatively TRBD1 (6 bases). The CDR3 sequence is 14 residues long. Germline lookup yields CDR1 MNHNY and CDR2 SVGAGI (reference sequence). V dropped 5 bases and J dropped 4 bases, with 12 bases sitting between them. Here the CDR3 DNA reads TGTGCCAGCAGTATACAGGGATCGGGAAACACCATATATTTT. It translates to CASSIQGSGNTIYF.

On this clone: The sample contains more than one DNA sequence encoding this CDR3. The CDR3 nucleotides read TGTGCCAGCAGTTTACGGTACGAGCAGTACTTC. Encoded protein: CASSLRYEQYF. The V and J genes are TRBV28 and TRBJ2-7; D unclear. Trimming removed 2 bases at V and 4 bases at J, with 3 bases between. Germline values: CDR1 MDHEN, CDR2 SYDVKM. The CDR3 sequence is 11 residues long.

The V call is TRBV9, the J call TRBJ1-1, with 10 bases aligning to TRBD1. The length of the CDR3 is 13 residues. Germline V gives CDR1 SGDLS, CDR2 YYNGEE. J lost 6 bases, V lost 3 bases, and 2 bases had no gene match. For the CDR3, the DNA is TGTGCCAGCAGCGCGGACAGGGGGGCTGAAGCTTTCTTT. Translating it yields CASSADRGAEAFF.

The gene calls are TRBV2 and TRBJ2-2, with D perhaps matching TRBD2 (5 bases). Germline CDR1 SNHLY, CDR2 FYNNEI. V lost 1 base, J lost 4 bases, and 16 bases lay in between. CDR3 length: 17 residues. This chain's CDR3 is CASSEGRSPSSTGELFF. CDR3 coding DNA: TGTGCCAGCAGTGAAGGGCGCTCCCCTAGCTCCACCGGGGAGCTGTTTTTT.

This clone was picked up one time. This chain connects TRBV14 to TRBJ1-2; D is ambiguous. Trimming left V 1 base short and J 5 bases short, with 17 bases between. Germline CDR1 reads SGHDN; CDR2 reads FVKESK. The CDR3 length is 16 residues. The CDR3 DNA reads TGTGCCAGCAGCCAAGGAATAGGGATCCGGGGATATGGCTACACCTTC. Its protein product is CASSQGIGIRGYGYTF.

This clone was detected only a few times. The rearrangement uses TRBV30 and TRBJ2-6; 13 positions match TRBD2. The V and J ends lost 4 bases and 4 bases, in that order; junction bases with no gene match: 10. There are 18 residues in the CDR3. Germline V lookup: CDR1 GTSNPN, CDR2 SVGIG (reference sequence). CDR3: CAWKPGLAGEVGANVLTF. The CDR3, as DNA: TGTGCCTGGAAGCCAGGACTAGCGGGAGAGGTGGGGGCCAACGTCCTGACTTTC. The full variable domain, completed using reference TRBV30 and TRBJ2-6, is SQTIHQWPATLVQPVGSPLSLECTVEGTSNPNLYWYRQAAGRGLQLLFYSVGIGQISSEVPQNLSASRPQDRQFILSSKKLLLSDSGFYLCAWKPGLAGEVGANVLTFGAGSRLTVL.

The chain recombines TRBV19 with TRBJ2-1, with D tentatively TRBD2 (6 bases). Germline assignment: CDR1 LNHDA and CDR2 SQIVND (reference sequence). V shed 3 bases and J shed 3 bases, with 15 bases lying between them. CDR3 length: 16 residues. The CDR3 DNA reads as TGTGCCAGTAGTATTAGAGGGGACTCCTACTACAATGAGCAGTTCTTC. It translates to CASSIRGDSYYNEQFF.

This clone has a single count. The CDR3 here is CASSGDRGDNQPQHF. In nucleotides, the CDR3 is TGTGCCAGCAGCGGGGACAGGGGGGACAATCAGCCCCAGCATTTT. The V and J genes are TRBV28 and TRBJ1-5; 11 bases line up with TRBD1. V gave up 6 bases and J gave up 3 bases; unmatched junction bases: 4. This CDR3 region has 15 residues. The germline V gene has CDR1 MDHEN and CDR2 SYDVKM.

This chain connects TRBV12-5 to TRBJ2-2, with 7 bases identical to TRBD2. In germline, CDR1 is LGHNT, CDR2 FRNRAP. This CDR3 is 16 amino acids long. Trimming removed 0 bases from V and 4 bases from J; junction bases left unmatched: 5. CDR3 amino acids: CASGLVGGSGTGELFF. For the CDR3, the DNA is TGTGCTAGTGGTTTGGTGGGGGGGTCGGGCACCGGGGAGCTGTTTTTT.